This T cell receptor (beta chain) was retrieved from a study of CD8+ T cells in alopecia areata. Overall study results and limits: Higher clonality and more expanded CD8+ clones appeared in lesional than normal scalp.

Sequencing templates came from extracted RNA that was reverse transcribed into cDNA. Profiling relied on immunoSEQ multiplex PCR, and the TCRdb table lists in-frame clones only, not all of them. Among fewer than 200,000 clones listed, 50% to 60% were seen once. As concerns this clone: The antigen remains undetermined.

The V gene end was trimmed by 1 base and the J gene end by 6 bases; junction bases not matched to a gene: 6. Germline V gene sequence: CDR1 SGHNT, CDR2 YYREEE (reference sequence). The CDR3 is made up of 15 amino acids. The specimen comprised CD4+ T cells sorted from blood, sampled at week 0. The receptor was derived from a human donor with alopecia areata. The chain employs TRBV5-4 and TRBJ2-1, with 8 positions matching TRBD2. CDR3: CASSLFGGAANEQFF. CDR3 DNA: TGTGCCAGCAGCTTGTTCGGGGGGGCGGCCAATGAGCAGTTCTTC.